This T cell receptor (beta chain) came from a study of cytomegalovirus exposure and HLA in healthy donors. CDR1 is SEHNR, CDR2 FQNEAQ, per germline (reference sequence). V lost 0 bases and J 11 bases, leaving 14 bases between the germline ends. The CDR3 has 14 residues. PCR was performed using 60 Vbeta and 13 Jbeta primers. Clones were read by immunoSEQ multiplex PCR, and TCRdb kept only the in-frame ones, dropping some. The sample lists about 210,000 clones; around 80% were seen once. This clonotype originated in a middle-aged man in good health and CMV-seropositive. Sequenced sample: PBMCs. V usage is TRBV7-9 and J usage is TRBJ1-5; D may be TRBD1 (5 bases). The CDR3, as DNA: TGTGCCAGCAGCTTAGCTCAGGGTTCTGGGACCCAGCATTTT. Its translation: CASSLAQGSGTQHF.